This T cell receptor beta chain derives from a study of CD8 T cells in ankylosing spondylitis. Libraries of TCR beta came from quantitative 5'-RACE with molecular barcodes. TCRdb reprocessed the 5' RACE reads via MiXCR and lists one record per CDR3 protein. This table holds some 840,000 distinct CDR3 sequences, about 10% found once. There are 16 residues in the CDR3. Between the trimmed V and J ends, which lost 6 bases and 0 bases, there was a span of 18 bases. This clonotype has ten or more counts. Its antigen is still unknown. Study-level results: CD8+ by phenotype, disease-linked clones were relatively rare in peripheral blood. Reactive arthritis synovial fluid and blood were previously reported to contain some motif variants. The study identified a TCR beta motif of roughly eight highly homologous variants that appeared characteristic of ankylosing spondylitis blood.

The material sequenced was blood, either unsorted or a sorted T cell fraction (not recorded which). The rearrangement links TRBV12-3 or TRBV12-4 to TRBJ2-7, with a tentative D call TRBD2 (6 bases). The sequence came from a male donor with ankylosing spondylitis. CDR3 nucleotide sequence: TGTGCCAGCAGCGTCGAGGGACTTTCAAGCTCCTACGAGCAGTACTTC. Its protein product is CASSVEGLSSSYEQYF.